Listed below are T cell receptor beta chains from one sample, sequenced in a study of blood T cell repertoires in COVID-19. Here immunoSEQ multiplex PCR was the method, and the copy in TCRdb shows in-frame clones only, minus some. The sample has approximately 200,000 clones; around four fifths are singletons. Material for sequencing was peripheral blood. These receptors were obtained from a woman aged 25 to 39 with acute or convalescent COVID-19. Both conserved end residues are part of each CDR3. A D gene is named only where the DNA matches it firmly. For some rows the clone size is stated as once, few or many, or as a class when expanded; others skip it.

clone_size,d_call,v_call,j_call,cdr3_nt,cdr3_aa
.,TRBD1,TRBV3-1/TRBV3-2,TRBJ2-1,TGTGCCAGCAGCCTGAAATCCGGGACAGCAAATGAGCAGTTCTTC,CASSLKSGTANEQFF
.,TRBD1,TRBV7-8,TRBJ1-2,TGTGCCAGCAGCCTAGGGACAGGGATCAGCTATGGCTACACCTTC,CASSLGTGISYGYTF
.,TRBD1,TRBV5-1,TRBJ2-1,TGCGCCAGCAGCTTGGCGACAGGGAATGAGCAGTTCTTC,CASSLATGNEQFF
.,.,TRBV12-3/TRBV12-4,TRBJ1-1,TGTGCCAGCAGTTTAGGAGGAGCAGAAGCTTTCTTT,CASSLGGAEAFF
.,.,TRBV7-9,TRBJ2-5,TGTGCCAGCAGCTTATGGGGTAGCGGCCAAGAGACCCAGTACTTC,CASSLWGSGQETQYF
.,.,TRBV28,TRBJ1-4,TGTGCCAGCAGTTTCTCTACTAATGAAAAACTGTTTTTT,CASSFSTNEKLFF
many,TRBD1,TRBV19,TRBJ2-7,TGTGCCAGTAGTATGAGGGACAGGGACTCTGGCGAGCAGTACTTC,CASSMRDRDSGEQYF
.,TRBD1,TRBV28,TRBJ1-4,TGTGCCAGCAGGAGGTGGGGACAGGCAGTAATGAATGAAAAACTGTTTTTT,CASRRWGQAVMNEKLFF
few,.,TRBV5-4,TRBJ2-7,TGTGCCAGCAGCTTGGACGCGAGCGAGCAGTACTTC,CASSLDASEQYF
.,.,TRBV4-3,TRBJ1-1,TGCGCCAGCAGCCAAGTTGGGGGGGAGAGGGCTTTCTTT,CASSQVGGERAFF
once,.,TRBV5-5,TRBJ1-5,TGTGCCAGCAGCTTACCGGATCAGCCCCAGCATTTT,CASSLPDQPQHF
.,.,TRBV7-9,TRBJ2-5,TGTGCCAGCAGCTTAGTTGGCGGGATAGACCAAGAGACCCAGTACTTC,CASSLVGGIDQETQYF
.,.,TRBV15,TRBJ2-7,TGTGCCACCAGCAGACAGGGAGGCTACGAGCAGTACTTC,CATSRQGGYEQYF
.,.,TRBV5-1,TRBJ2-2,TGCGCCAGCAGCCCGGAGTGGAGCCACACCGGGGAGCTGTTTTTT,CASSPEWSHTGELFF
.,.,TRBV2,TRBJ1-2,TGTGCCGAGGGGGGGCAGGGTTATGGCTACACCTTC,CAEGGQGYGYTF
.,.,TRBV9,TRBJ2-7,TGTGCCAGCAGCGTAGACCCAGGGCCTAGCTCCTACGAGCAGTACTTC,CASSVDPGPSSYEQYF
few,TRBD1,TRBV30,TRBJ1-3,TGTGCCTGGAGTACCGGGACAGGGGGCTCTGGAAACACCATATATTTT,CAWSTGTGGSGNTIYF
once,.,TRBV28,TRBJ2-5,TGTGCCAGCAGTTCCCAGGGACTGGGACAAGAGACCCAGTACTTC,CASSSQGLGQETQYF
.,.,TRBV6-2/TRBV6-3,TRBJ1-1,TGTGCCAGCAGCAGACAGATCACTGAAGCTTTCTTT,CASSRQITEAFF
.,.,TRBV2,TRBJ1-1,TGTGCCAGTGTGAGCCCAGGGTTCACTGAAGCTTTCTTT,CASVSPGFTEAFF
.,TRBD2,TRBV7-9,TRBJ2-7,TGTGCCAGCAGCTCCACAGGGTTAGGGACTAGCGGGGGGAACGAGCAGTACTTC,CASSSTGLGTSGGNEQYF
.,TRBD1,TRBV6-2/TRBV6-3,TRBJ2-1,TGTGCCAGCAGTTCCCCCCTGGGACAGGAGCTTTACAATGAGCAGTTCTTC,CASSSPLGQELYNEQFF
.,TRBD1,TRBV28,TRBJ2-2,TGTGCCAGCAGTTGGACAGGGGCGAACACCGGGGAGCTGTTTTTT,CASSWTGANTGELFF
once,TRBD1,TRBV14,TRBJ2-1,TGTGCCAGCAGCCAAGATCTTCGGCGAGACAGGGGGGAGCAGTTCTTC,CASSQDLRRDRGEQFF
.,.,TRBV11-1,TRBJ2-1,TGTGCCAGCAGCAAAGAGAGTTTCTCCTACAATGAGCAGTTCTTC,CASSKESFSYNEQFF
.,.,TRBV27,TRBJ2-2,TGTGCCAGCAGTTTTGGGGGGAGGTTGAGGGAGCTGTTTTTT,CASSFGGRLRELFF
.,TRBD2,TRBV28,TRBJ2-5,TGTGCCACCGGGACTAGCCAAGAGACCCAGTACTTC,CATGTSQETQYF
.,TRBD1,TRBV28,TRBJ2-1,TGTGCCAGCAGCCACGGCCCGGACAGGACGAAGTATGAGCAGTTCTTC,CASSHGPDRTKYEQFF
.,TRBD2,TRBV4-3,TRBJ2-5,TGCGCCAGCAGCCAAGAAATTAGCGGGGGGGCCGTTGGGACCCAGTACTTC,CASSQEISGGAVGTQYF
.,TRBD2,TRBV6-5,TRBJ2-7,TGTGCCAGCATGAATAGCGGGAGAGGAACCTACGAGCAGTACTTC,CASMNSGRGTYEQYF
.,TRBD1,TRBV5-1,TRBJ2-1,TGCGCCAGCAGCTTTGACAGGGTTGGATACAATGAGCAGTTCTTC,CASSFDRVGYNEQFF
.,TRBD1,TRBV19,TRBJ1-5,TGTGCCAGTAGTATTAGGGGGAGCGACAGGGGTCGACATTTT,CASSIRGSDRGRHF
.,.,TRBV2,TRBJ1-1,TGTGCCAGCAGTGACGCGGGCGGCACTGAAGCTTTCTTT,CASSDAGGTEAFF
.,.,TRBV7-2,TRBJ2-1,TGTGCCAGCAGTTTAGGGTTGGAGCGGACGGATGAGCAGTTCTTC,CASSLGLERTDEQFF
.,TRBD1,TRBV7-2,TRBJ2-7,TGTGCCAGCAGCTTAGAAGGGACAGGGTACCACGAGCAGTACTTC,CASSLEGTGYHEQYF
.,.,TRBV30,TRBJ2-7,TGTGCCGGGGCCCCGAGCTCCTACGAGCAGTACTTC,CAGAPSSYEQYF
.,TRBD1,TRBV28,TRBJ2-2,TGTGCCAGCAGGGACAGGGGCAAAAACACCGGGGAGCTGTTTTTT,CASRDRGKNTGELFF
.,.,TRBV4-2,TRBJ2-7,TGTGCCAGCAGCCAAGCCCTTGGGGCAGACTACGAGCAGTACTTC,CASSQALGADYEQYF
.,TRBD2,TRBV5-1,TRBJ2-3,TGCGCCAGCAGCGCGAGTACTAGCGGCCGGCGACCAGATACGCAGTATTTT,CASSASTSGRRPDTQYF
.,.,TRBV7-3,TRBJ1-1,TGTGCCAGCAGCTTAAATTCCCTAGGCACTGAAGCTTTCTTT,CASSLNSLGTEAFF
.,TRBD1,TRBV19,TRBJ1-1,TGTGCCAGCAGGTCGGGGACAGGGGGGACCTACACTGAAGCTTTCTTT,CASRSGTGGTYTEAFF
.,.,TRBV21-1,TRBJ1-5,TGTGCCATTACGAATAGGACAGGCAATCAGCCCCAGCATTTT,CAITNRTGNQPQHF
.,TRBD1,TRBV7-2,TRBJ2-4,TGTGCCAGCAGCTTCCCCGGACAGGGAAACATTCAGTACTTC,CASSFPGQGNIQYF
.,.,TRBV6-2/TRBV6-3,TRBJ2-1,TGTGCCAGCAGCGAGCGGATGAGCTCCTACAATGAGCAGTTCTTC,CASSERMSSYNEQFF
few,.,TRBV28,TRBJ2-7,TGTGCCAGCAGTTCGCCCGGCGGCTCCTACGAGCAGTACTTC,CASSSPGGSYEQYF
many,TRBD1,TRBV9,TRBJ1-3,TGTGCCAGCAGCGCATACAGGGGAAAACCCATATATTTT,CASSAYRGKPIYF